This T cell receptor beta chain appears in the sequencing data of a study of T-cell reconstitution after alpha-beta-depleted transplantation in children. Construction of the TCRbeta library involved unique molecular identifiers. TCRdb recomputed calls from the PCR reads with MiXCR, one row per CDR3 protein. The sample contains 300,000 or so distinct CDR3 sequences, roughly 9.5% of which appear only once. This CDR3 is 13 amino acids long. Germline V CDR1 and CDR2: DFQATT, SNEGSKA (reference sequence). V gene TRBV20-1 combines with J gene TRBJ1-2; D is uncertain. This clonotype was sampled from a human donor who donated a stem cell graft to a child with SCID. The material sequenced was PBMCs from the stem cell graft donor, taken from the stem cell graft. The CDR3 nucleotides read TGCAGGCCAGATTCGCCTGGTGGCTATGGCTACACCTTC. It encodes CRPDSPGGYGYTF.